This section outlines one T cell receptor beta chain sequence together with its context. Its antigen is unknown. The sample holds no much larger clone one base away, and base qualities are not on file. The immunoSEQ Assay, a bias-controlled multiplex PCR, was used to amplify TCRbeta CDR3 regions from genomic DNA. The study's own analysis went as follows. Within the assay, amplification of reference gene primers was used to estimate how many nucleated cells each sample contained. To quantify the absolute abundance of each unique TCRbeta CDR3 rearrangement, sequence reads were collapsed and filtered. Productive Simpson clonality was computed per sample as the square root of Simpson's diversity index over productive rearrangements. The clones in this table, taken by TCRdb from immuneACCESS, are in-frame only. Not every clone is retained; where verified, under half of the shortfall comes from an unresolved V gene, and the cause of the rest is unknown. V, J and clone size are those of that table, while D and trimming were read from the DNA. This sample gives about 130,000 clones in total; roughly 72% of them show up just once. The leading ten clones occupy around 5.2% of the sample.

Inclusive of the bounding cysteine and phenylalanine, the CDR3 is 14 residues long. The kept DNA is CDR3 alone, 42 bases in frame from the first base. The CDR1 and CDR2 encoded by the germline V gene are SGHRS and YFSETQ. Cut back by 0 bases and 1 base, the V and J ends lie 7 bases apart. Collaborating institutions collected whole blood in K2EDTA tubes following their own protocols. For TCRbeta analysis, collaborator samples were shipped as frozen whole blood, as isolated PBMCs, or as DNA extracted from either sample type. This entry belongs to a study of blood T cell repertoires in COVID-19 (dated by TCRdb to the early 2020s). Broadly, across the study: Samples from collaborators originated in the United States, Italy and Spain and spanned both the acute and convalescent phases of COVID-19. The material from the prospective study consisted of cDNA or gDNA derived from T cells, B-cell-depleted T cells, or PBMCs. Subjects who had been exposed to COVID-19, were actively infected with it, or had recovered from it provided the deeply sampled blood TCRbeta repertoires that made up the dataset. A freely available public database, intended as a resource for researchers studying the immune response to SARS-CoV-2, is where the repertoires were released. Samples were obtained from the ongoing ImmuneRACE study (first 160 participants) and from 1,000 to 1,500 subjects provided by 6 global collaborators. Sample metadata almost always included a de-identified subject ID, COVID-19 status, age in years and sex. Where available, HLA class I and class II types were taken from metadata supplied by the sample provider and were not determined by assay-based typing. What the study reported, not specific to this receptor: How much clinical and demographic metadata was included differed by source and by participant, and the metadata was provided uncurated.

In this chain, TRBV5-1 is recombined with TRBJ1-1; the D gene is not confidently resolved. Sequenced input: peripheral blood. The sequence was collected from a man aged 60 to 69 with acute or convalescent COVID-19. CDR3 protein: CASSLERANTEAFF. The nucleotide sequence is TGCGCCAGCAGCTTGGAGAGAGCGAACACTGAAGCTTTCTTT. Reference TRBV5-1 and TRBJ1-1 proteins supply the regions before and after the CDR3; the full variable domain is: KAGVTQTPRYLIKTRGQQVTLSCSPISGHRSVSWYQQTPGQGLQFLFEYFSETQRNKGNFPGRFSGRQFSNSRSEMNVSTLELGDSALYLCASSLERANTEAFFGQGTRLTVV.